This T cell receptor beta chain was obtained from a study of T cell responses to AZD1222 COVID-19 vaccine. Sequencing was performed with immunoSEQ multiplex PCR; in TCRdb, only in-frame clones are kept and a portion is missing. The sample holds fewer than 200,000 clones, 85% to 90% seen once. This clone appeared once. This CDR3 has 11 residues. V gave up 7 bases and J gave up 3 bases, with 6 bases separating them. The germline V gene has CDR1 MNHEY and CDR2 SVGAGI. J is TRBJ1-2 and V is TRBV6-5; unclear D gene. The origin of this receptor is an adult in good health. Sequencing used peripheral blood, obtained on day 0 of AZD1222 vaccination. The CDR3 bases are TGTGCCAGCACATCGGACTATGGCTACACCTTC. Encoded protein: CASTSDYGYTF.